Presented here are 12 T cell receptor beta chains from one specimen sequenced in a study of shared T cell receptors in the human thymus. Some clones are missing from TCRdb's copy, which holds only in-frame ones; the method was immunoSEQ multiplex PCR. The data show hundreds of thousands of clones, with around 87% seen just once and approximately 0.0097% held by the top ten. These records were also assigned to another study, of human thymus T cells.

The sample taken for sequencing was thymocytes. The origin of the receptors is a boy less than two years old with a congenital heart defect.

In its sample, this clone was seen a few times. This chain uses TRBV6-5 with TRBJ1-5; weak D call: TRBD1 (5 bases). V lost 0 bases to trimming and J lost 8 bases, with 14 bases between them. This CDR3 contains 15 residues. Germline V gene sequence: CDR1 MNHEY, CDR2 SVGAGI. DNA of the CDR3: TGTGCCAGCAGTTACTCACCGGGGGTGGAGAAGCCCCAGCATTTT. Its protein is CASSYSPGVEKPQHF.

CDR3 bases: TGTGCCCTCCTAGGTTACAATGAGCAGTTCTTC. Translated: CALLGYNEQFF. This sequence joins TRBV12-5 and TRBJ2-1; D remains ambiguous. This CDR3 spans 11 amino acids. Germline lookup yields CDR1 LGHNT and CDR2 FRNRAP. The variable domain in full, with the rest retrieved from reference TRBV12-5 and TRBJ2-1, is DARVTQTPRHKVTEMGQEVTMRCQPILGHNTVFWYRQTMMQGLELLAYFRNRAPLDDSGMPKDRFSAEMPDATLATLKIQPSEPRDSAVYFCALLGYNEQFFGPGTRLTVL.

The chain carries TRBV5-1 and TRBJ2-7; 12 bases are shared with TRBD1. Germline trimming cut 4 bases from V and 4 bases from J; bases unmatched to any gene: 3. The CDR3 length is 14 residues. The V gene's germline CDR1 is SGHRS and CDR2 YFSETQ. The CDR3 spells CASSGDRGRYEQYF. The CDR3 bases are TGCGCCAGCAGCGGGGACAGGGGGCGATACGAGCAGTACTTC.

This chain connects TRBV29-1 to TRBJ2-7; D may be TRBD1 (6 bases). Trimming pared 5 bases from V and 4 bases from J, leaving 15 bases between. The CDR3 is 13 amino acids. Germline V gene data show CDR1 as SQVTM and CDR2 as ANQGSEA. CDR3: CSVFTGNQYEQYF. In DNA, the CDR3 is TGCAGCGTTTTCACAGGGAATCAGTACGAGCAGTACTTC.

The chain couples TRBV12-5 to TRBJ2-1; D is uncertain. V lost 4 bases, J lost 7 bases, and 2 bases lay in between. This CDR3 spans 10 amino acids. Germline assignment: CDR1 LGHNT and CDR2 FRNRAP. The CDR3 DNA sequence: TGTGCTAGTGGTTCTAATGAGCAGTTCTTC. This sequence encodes CASGSNEQFF.

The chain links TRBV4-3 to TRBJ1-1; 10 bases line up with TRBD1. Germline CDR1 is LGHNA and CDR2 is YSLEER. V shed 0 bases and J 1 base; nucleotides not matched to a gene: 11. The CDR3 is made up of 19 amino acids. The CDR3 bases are TGCGCCAGCAGCCAAGAAGATACAGACAGGGGGCTATGGAACACTGAAGCTTTCTTT. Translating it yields CASSQEDTDRGLWNTEAFF.

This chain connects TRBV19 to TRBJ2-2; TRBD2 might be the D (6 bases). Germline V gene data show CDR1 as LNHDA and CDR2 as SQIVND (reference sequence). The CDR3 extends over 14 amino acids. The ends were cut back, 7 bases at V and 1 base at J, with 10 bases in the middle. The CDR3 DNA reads TGTGCCAGTACTAGCGTTATGAACACCGGGGAGCTGTTTTTT. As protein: CASTSVMNTGELFF. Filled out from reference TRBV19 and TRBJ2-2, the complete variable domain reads DGGITQSPKYLFRKEGQNVTLSCEQNLNHDAMYWYRQDPGQGLRLIYYSQIVNDFQKGDIAEGYSVSREKKESFPLTVTSAQKNPTAFYLCASTSVMNTGELFFGEGSRLTVL.

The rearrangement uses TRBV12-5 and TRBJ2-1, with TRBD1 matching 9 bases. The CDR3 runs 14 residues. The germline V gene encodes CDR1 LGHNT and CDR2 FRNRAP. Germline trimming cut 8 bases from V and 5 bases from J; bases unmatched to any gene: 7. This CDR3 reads CASYAGTGNNEQFF. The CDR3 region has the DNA TGTGCTAGTTATGCAGGGACAGGGAACAATGAGCAGTTCTTC. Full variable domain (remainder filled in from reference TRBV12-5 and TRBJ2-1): DARVTQTPRHKVTEMGQEVTMRCQPILGHNTVFWYRQTMMQGLELLAYFRNRAPLDDSGMPKDRFSAEMPDATLATLKIQPSEPRDSAVYFCASYAGTGNNEQFFGPGTRLTVL.

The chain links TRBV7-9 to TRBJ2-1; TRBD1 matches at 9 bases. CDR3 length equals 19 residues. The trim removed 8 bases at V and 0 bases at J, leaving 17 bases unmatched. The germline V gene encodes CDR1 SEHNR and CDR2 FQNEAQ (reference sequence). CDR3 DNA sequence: TGTGCCAGCGGAAATCTACAGGGGGCTTCAAGGAGCTCCTACAATGAGCAGTTCTTC. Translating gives CASGNLQGASRSSYNEQFF. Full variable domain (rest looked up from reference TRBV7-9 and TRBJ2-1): DTGVSQNPRHKITKRGQNVTFRCDPISEHNRLYWYRQTLGQGPEFLTYFQNEAQLEKSRLLSDRFSAERPKGSFSTLEIQRTEQGDSAMYLCASGNLQGASRSSYNEQFFGPGTRLTVL.

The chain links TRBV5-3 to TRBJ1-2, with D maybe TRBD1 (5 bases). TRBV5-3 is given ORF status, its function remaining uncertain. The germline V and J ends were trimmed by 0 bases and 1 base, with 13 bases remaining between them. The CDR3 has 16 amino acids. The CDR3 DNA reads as TGTGCCAGAAGCTTGGGACAGCCACGAGGTAACTATGGCTACACCTTC. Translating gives CARSLGQPRGNYGYTF.

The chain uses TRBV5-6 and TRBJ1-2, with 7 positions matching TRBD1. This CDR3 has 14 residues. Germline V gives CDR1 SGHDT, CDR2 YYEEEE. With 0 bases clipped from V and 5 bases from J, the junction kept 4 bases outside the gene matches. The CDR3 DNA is TGTGCCAGCAGCTTGGCCGGCAGGGGGTATGGCTACACCTTC. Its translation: CASSLAGRGYGYTF.

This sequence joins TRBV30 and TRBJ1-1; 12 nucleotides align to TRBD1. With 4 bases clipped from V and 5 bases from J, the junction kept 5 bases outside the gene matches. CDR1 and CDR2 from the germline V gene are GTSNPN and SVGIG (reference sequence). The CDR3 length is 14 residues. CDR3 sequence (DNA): TGTGCCTGGATTAGGGACAGGGGGCGGACTGAAGCTTTCTTT. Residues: CAWIRDRGRTEAFF.